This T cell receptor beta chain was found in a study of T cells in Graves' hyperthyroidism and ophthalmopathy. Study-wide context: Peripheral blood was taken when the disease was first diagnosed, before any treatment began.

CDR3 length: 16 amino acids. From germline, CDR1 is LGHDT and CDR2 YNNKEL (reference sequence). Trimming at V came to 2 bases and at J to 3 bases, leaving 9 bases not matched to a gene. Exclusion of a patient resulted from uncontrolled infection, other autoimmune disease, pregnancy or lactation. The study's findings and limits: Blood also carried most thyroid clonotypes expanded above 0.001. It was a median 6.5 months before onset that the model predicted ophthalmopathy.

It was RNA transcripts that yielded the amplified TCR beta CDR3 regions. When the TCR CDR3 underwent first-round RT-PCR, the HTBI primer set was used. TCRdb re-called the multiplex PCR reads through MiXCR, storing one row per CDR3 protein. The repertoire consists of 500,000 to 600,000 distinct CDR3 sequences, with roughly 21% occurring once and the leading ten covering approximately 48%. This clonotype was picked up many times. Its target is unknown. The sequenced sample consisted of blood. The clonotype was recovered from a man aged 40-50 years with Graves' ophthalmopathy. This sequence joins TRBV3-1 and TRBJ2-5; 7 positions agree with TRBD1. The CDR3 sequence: CASSQSLQGWEETQYF. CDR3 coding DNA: TGTGCCAGCAGCCAAAGCCTACAGGGGTGGGAAGAGACCCAGTACTTC.